This entry is about one T cell receptor beta chain. Its antigen remains unknown. This sample was included in a study of OX40 agonist ivuxolimab in advanced cancers. Across the study: Dose-escalation patients' cancers were hepatocellular carcinoma, melanoma, renal cell or head and neck cancer. Overall study findings and caveats: Averaging showed that CD8+ T cells had more expanded clones than CD4+ did.

The protocol was immunoSEQ multiplex PCR, while the TCRdb copy is restricted to in-frame clones and leaves out a portion. Altogether 99,000 or so clones are present, roughly 80% being singletons, with the ten largest covering roughly 5.4%. The sequenced sample was CD4+ or CD8+ T cells sorted from blood, obtained in a trial of the OX40 agonist ivuxolimab. This TCR came from an adult with an advanced solid tumor such as melanoma, head and neck, liver or kidney cancer.

CDR3: CASRANSNQPQHF. As DNA, the CDR3 is TGTGCCAGCAGGGCGAATAGCAATCAGCCCCAGCATTTT. The chain combines TRBV6-1 with TRBJ1-5; no clear D. The germline V and J ends were trimmed by 6 bases and 0 bases, with 6 bases remaining between them. Germline V gene data show CDR1 as MNHNS and CDR2 as SASEGT. The CDR3 runs 13 residues.